This T cell receptor beta chain comes out of a study of cytomegalovirus exposure and HLA in healthy donors. Findings and limits, study-wide: Some highly shared sequence variants likely arose as a pipeline artifact. Later genetic work tied a missense DCLRE1C variant to beta-chain V and J trimming. There were a few CMV-associated chains whose specificity for CMV antigens was confirmed in vitro.

The germline V gene has CDR1 MNHNS and CDR2 SASEGT. This CDR3 contains 18 residues. V lost 2 bases, J lost 7 bases, and 27 bases lay in between. The PCR employed 60 Vbeta primers together with 13 Jbeta primers. TCRdb's table, derived via immunoSEQ multiplex PCR, lists solely in-frame clones and lacks some. Its table records some 76,000 clones. Healthy bone marrow donors supplied every sample. Regarding this clone: Antigen unknown.

Sequences were obtained from PBMCs. The chain joins TRBV6-1 to TRBJ2-7; possible D gene TRBD2, 5 bases. The receptor's source is a boy aged 5-17 years in good health and CMV-seronegative. The CDR3 DNA reads as TGTGCCAGCAGTGAAAGTGGTATGTTGACACTAACTACGGGGGAGCAGTACTTC. Amino acids: CASSESGMLTLTTGEQYF.